Following are 8 T cell receptor beta chains from one sample sequenced in a study of blood T cell repertoires in COVID-19. Sequencing used immunoSEQ multiplex PCR; TCRdb keeps in-frame clones, though not all of them. The sample yields 200,000 to 250,000 clones, 83% seen once. Specimen: PBMCs or T cells enriched from blood (not recorded which). The receptors were sampled from a woman in her forties or fifties who had been exposed to COVID-19.

This chain uses TRBV15 with TRBJ1-6, with D maybe TRBD1 (5 bases). There are 15 residues in the CDR3. Trimming removed 0 bases at V and 13 bases at J, with 16 bases between. Germline loops: CDR1 LNHNV, CDR2 YYDKDF (reference sequence). CDR3 loop: CATSRDRQPSSPLHF. DNA for the CDR3: TGTGCCACCAGCAGAGATAGACAGCCCAGTTCCCCCCTCCACTTT.

The chain couples TRBV13 to TRBJ2-5; D ambiguous. This CDR3 comprises 14 residues. Germline CDR1 is PRHDT and CDR2 is FYEKMQ (reference sequence). Trimming cost V 2 bases and J 0 bases, with 7 bases left between them. This CDR3 is CASSLREYQETQYF. CDR3 nucleotides: TGTGCCAGCAGCTTAAGAGAGTACCAAGAGACCCAGTACTTC.

This clone was observed a single time. The chain links TRBV2 to TRBJ1-1; 9 positions agree with TRBD1. The CDR3 covers 16 residues. J gave up 4 bases and V 8 bases, and 14 bases lay outside the gene matches. The germline V gene has CDR1 SNHLY and CDR2 FYNNEI. The CDR3 DNA sequence: TGTGCCAGCGAGGGGACAGGGCTCATGGTGGCCACTGAAGCTTTCTTT. This gives the protein CASEGTGLMVATEAFF.

The chain couples TRBV7-9 to TRBJ1-4, with a weak D call TRBD1 (5 bases). Trimming took 4 bases from V and 3 from J, leaving 15 bases between them. This CDR3 contains 16 residues. The germline V gene has CDR1 SEHNR and CDR2 FQNEAQ (reference sequence). Written as DNA, the CDR3 is TGTGCCAGCAGCTCCCACGACCTCAGGGCTAATGAAAAACTGTTTTTT. Translated, it gives CASSSHDLRANEKLFF.

This clone was counted once. The V gene is TRBV13, the J gene TRBJ2-3, with 7 bases that match TRBD2. Germline trimming cut 8 bases from V and 2 bases from J; bases unmatched to any gene: 7. This CDR3 region has 14 residues. CDR1 is PRHDT and CDR2 is FYEKMQ in the germline V gene (reference sequence). The CDR3 protein is CASDVGGDTDTQYF. CDR3 nucleotide sequence: TGTGCCAGCGACGTTGGGGGGGACACAGATACGCAGTATTTT.

This chain links TRBV28 with TRBJ1-4, with no clear D. The V gene's germline CDR1 is MDHEN and CDR2 SYDVKM. This CDR3 comprises 14 residues. V gave up 2 bases and J gave up 5 bases, with 9 bases separating them. CDR3 region: CASSLIGVNEKLFF. DNA of the CDR3: TGTGCCAGCAGTTTAATCGGGGTCAATGAAAAACTGTTTTTT.

This chain uses TRBV7-9 with TRBJ1-4; no firm D call. The CDR3 is 14 amino acids. The germline gives CDR1 SEHNR, CDR2 FQNEAQ (reference sequence). V was cut by 1 base and J by 8 bases, with 11 bases left in between. This chain's CDR3 is CASSLEGRREKLFF. In DNA, the CDR3 is TGTGCCAGCAGCTTAGAAGGGCGGAGGGAAAAACTGTTTTTT.

As for this clone: This specimen includes other DNA sequences encoding the same CDR3. CDR3 nucleotides: TGTGCCAGCAGCTCACAGGGGTACGGCTACACCTTC. Translated: CASSSQGYGYTF. The genes are TRBV12-3 or TRBV12-4 and TRBJ1-2; 7 positions match TRBD1. This CDR3 has 12 amino acids. V was clipped by 6 bases and J by 8 bases; unmatched bases: 6.